The sequence of this TCR beta chain was determined in a study of response to subunit inactivated influenza vaccine. Via MiXCR, TCRdb re-called the RT-PCR reads, giving one row per CDR3 protein. The sample yields about 570,000 distinct CDR3 sequences, about 10% seen once. CDR3 length: 14 residues. Trimming removed 0 bases from V and 10 bases from J, with 15 bases in between. In germline, CDR1 is MNHEY, CDR2 SVGAGI. These data were likewise used in another study, on T cells expressing NK-cell markers. That work contributes: 5'RACE template switching with UMIs produced the TCR beta cDNA. Sorted CD3+CD56-NKG2C+, CD3+CD56+NKG2C- and CD3+CD56+NKG2C+ T cells were the source of the TCR beta repertoires. The study sequenced eight donors, seven HCMV-seropositive and one seronegative. In a few donors, these clonotypes also led the CD3+CD56-NKG2C+ fraction. Specificity for HCMV among expanded NKG2C+ T cell clones was not established.

The sample in question was PBMCs from blood, obtained on the day of vaccination. This clonotype was sampled from a man aged 50-60 years who received an inactivated influenza vaccine. This rearrangement joins TRBV6-5 to TRBJ1-1, with TRBD1 as a possible D gene (6 bases). The CDR3 reads CASSYSLMGAGAFF. CDR3 DNA: TGTGCCAGCAGTTACTCCCTCATGGGGGCAGGAGCTTTCTTT.